Shown below are 22 T cell receptor beta chains from a single sample sequenced in a study of T-cell reconstitution after alpha-beta-depleted transplantation in children. Unique molecular identifiers were incorporated into the prepared TCRbeta library. TCRdb reprocessed the PCR reads via MiXCR and lists one record per CDR3 protein. Of around 960,000 distinct CDR3 sequences listed, less than 30% are singletons. Specimen: PBMCs, mostly from graft donor cells, collected 360 days after TCRalphabeta/CD19-depleted stem cell transplant. These receptors came from a boy less than two years old who had a stem cell transplant for SCID, so the T cells may come from the graft donor.

This rearrangement joins TRBV4-2 to TRBJ1-4; TRBD1 agrees at 9 bases. CDR3 length: 16 residues. Losses at the gene ends were 3 bases for V and 8 bases for J; bases not matched to a gene: 10. CDR1 is LGHNA and CDR2 is YNFKEQ in the germline V gene. CDR3 region: CASSQRSGQGREKLFF. In nucleotides, the CDR3 is TGTGCCAGCAGCCAGCGGTCGGGACAGGGCAGGGAAAAACTGTTTTTT.

This chain joins TRBV6-5 and TRBJ2-7; possibly TRBD2 for D (6 bases). The germline gives CDR1 MNHEY, CDR2 SVGAGI. V lost 4 bases and J lost 7, with 17 bases in between. CDR3 length: 14 residues. DNA for the CDR3: TGTGCCAGCAGTTCCCGACTAGTGTCGGGAGAGCAGTACTTC. Protein: CASSSRLVSGEQYF.

The chain carries TRBV28 and TRBJ2-6, with 8 bases that match TRBD1. From germline, CDR1 is MDHEN and CDR2 SYDVKM. The length of the CDR3 is 20 residues. V trimming: 6 bases; J trimming: 0 bases; junction bases outside the gene matches: 16. The CDR3 spells CASRRDRLISSYSGANVLTF. The CDR3 bases are TGTGCCAGCAGAAGGGACAGGCTCATCTCAAGCTACTCTGGGGCCAACGTCCTGACTTTC.

This chain uses TRBV20-1 with TRBJ2-2; D unclear. Germline V gene data show CDR1 as DFQATT and CDR2 as SNEGSKA (reference sequence). The CDR3 contains 14 residues. The V end was cut by 3 bases, the J end by 0 bases, with 8 bases between. As DNA, the CDR3 is TGCAGTGCTAGGGGCATCGCGAACACCGGGGAGCTGTTTTTT. Its protein is CSARGIANTGELFF.

This clonotype was observed once. DNA of the CDR3: TGTGCCAGCTCTGCGCTTACCTGGCCGGACAGCAACCACGAGCAGTACTTC. Protein sequence: CASSALTWPDSNHEQYF. The rearrangement links TRBV6-2 or TRBV6-3 to TRBJ2-7; possibly TRBD1 for D (6 bases). CDR1 and CDR2 (germline): MNHEY, SVGEGT. V was pared by 8 bases and J by 5 bases, with 28 bases between. The CDR3 extends over 17 amino acids.

This chain uses TRBV7-9 with TRBJ2-7, with D tentatively TRBD1 or TRBD2 (5 bases each). The CDR3 runs 12 residues. With 1 base removed from V and 9 bases from J, the gap between germline ends came to 10 bases. Per the germline V gene, CDR1 is SEHNR and CDR2 is FQNEAQ (reference sequence). The CDR3 nucleotides read TGTGCCAGCAGCTTAGTAGGGACCACGCAGTACTTC. The encoded protein is CASSLVGTTQYF. Full variable domain (missing parts from reference TRBV7-9 and TRBJ2-7): DTGVSQNPRHKITKRGQNVTFRCDPISEHNRLYWYRQTLGQGPEFLTYFQNEAQLEKSRLLSDRFSAERPKGSFSTLEIQRTEQGDSAMYLCASSLVGTTQYFGPGTRLTVT.

The rearrangement uses TRBV29-1 and TRBJ2-5; possibly TRBD1 for D (5 bases). V was shortened by 1 base and J by 3 bases, with 15 bases between the two germline ends. The germline V gene has CDR1 SQVTM and CDR2 ANQGSEA. This CDR3 has 15 residues. CDR3 sequence reads: CSVEGGVDFEETQYF. In nucleotides, the CDR3 is TGCAGCGTTGAAGGGGGCGTTGACTTTGAAGAGACCCAGTACTTC.

The chain links TRBV15 to TRBJ2-1; tentative D call: TRBD1 (5 bases). The germline CDR1 and CDR2 sequences are LNHNV and YYDKDF (reference sequence). Trimming shortened V by 0 bases and J by 5 bases, and 20 bases separated the two germline ends. The CDR3 extends over 18 amino acids. The CDR3 nucleotides read TGTGCCACCAGCAGAGATCTAGTGGCAGGGAATGGGCACAATGAGCAGTTCTTC. Protein sequence: CATSRDLVAGNGHNEQFF.

This clonotype was seen repeatedly, ten times or more. The rearrangement uses TRBV20-1 and TRBJ1-4; D unresolved. Trimming removed 0 bases from V and 11 bases from J, with 10 bases in between. Looked up from germline, CDR1 is DFQATT and CDR2 is SNEGSKA (reference sequence). This CDR3 is 12 amino acids long. In nucleotides, the CDR3 is TGCAGTGCTAGAGATTGGGGAGAGAAACTGTTTTTT. This gives the protein CSARDWGEKLFF.

This clonotype showed up just a few times. The chain has TRBV28 and TRBJ2-3, with D unclear. Germline CDR1 is MDHEN and CDR2 is SYDVKM. The CDR3 runs to 17 residues. V lost 5 bases and J 1 base, leaving 19 bases between the germline ends. Here the CDR3 DNA reads TGTGCCAGCAGTCCCTTTCCACGGGCCTGGGGCACAGATACGCAGTATTTT. Amino acids: CASSPFPRAWGTDTQYF.

For the CDR3, the DNA is TGTGCCAGCATCCCTAGGAGAGGGGAGGACTATGGCTACACCTTC. Amino acid sequence: CASIPRRGEDYGYTF. The chain is built from TRBV4-2 and TRBJ1-2, with D possibly being TRBD1 (5 bases). CDR3 length: 15 residues. Germline V CDR1 and CDR2: LGHNA, YNFKEQ. Trimming stripped 7 bases from V and 3 bases from J, with 18 bases between.

The chain has TRBV6-5 and TRBJ1-6; a possible D gene is TRBD1 (6 bases). The V gene's germline CDR1 is MNHEY and CDR2 SVGAGI. The CDR3 is 14 amino acids. Trimming left V 2 bases short and J 7 bases short, with 9 bases between. The CDR3 spells CASSYMQGNSPLHF. DNA for the CDR3: TGTGCCAGCAGTTACATGCAGGGGAATTCACCCCTCCACTTT.

V usage is TRBV6-1 and J usage is TRBJ1-1, with 8 bases that match TRBD1. The CDR3 sequence is 13 residues long. With 8 bases clipped from V and 8 bases from J, the junction kept 10 bases outside the gene matches. Germline V gives CDR1 MNHNS, CDR2 SASEGT. In nucleotides, the CDR3 is TGTGCCAGCCGCCGGGACAGGCAGTGGGAAGCTTTCTTT. The encoded protein is CASRRDRQWEAFF.

This clonotype has a handful of counts. This chain joins TRBV11-1 and TRBJ2-7; D remains ambiguous. Germline V gene lookup returns CDR1 SGHAT and CDR2 FQDESV (reference sequence). The CDR3 sequence is 12 residues long. V gave up 5 bases and J gave up 5 bases, with 10 bases separating them. CDR3 sequence reads: CASSQDGNEQYF. CDR3 nucleotides: TGTGCCAGCAGCCAGGACGGCAACGAGCAGTACTTC.

The genes are TRBV10-3 and TRBJ1-2; D is possibly TRBD1 (5 bases). The V end lost 3 bases, the J end lost 2 bases, and 10 bases lay between the germline ends. The CDR3 contains 14 residues. The germline V gene has CDR1 ENHRY and CDR2 SYGVKD. CDR3 nucleotides: TGTGCCATCAGTGATTTAAGGGGCAACTATGGCTACACCTTC. It is translated as CAISDLRGNYGYTF.

This clonotype appeared a few times. The V and J genes are TRBV15 and TRBJ2-1; D gene unclear. In germline, CDR1 is LNHNV, CDR2 YYDKDF (reference sequence). The CDR3 contains 16 residues. Trimming removed 5 bases at V and 2 bases at J, with 16 bases between. The CDR3 nucleotides read TGTGCCACCAGCCCAACAGTCCGGGTCACCTACAATGAGCAGTTCTTC. Protein sequence: CATSPTVRVTYNEQFF.

The CDR3 sequence: CASSQLGKGHSNQPQHF. CDR3 DNA: TGTGCCAGCAGTCAACTTGGCAAGGGGCATAGCAATCAGCCCCAGCATTTT. J is TRBJ1-5 and V is TRBV6-2 or TRBV6-3; a weak D match, TRBD1 (5 bases). Germline V CDR1 and CDR2: MNHEY, SVGEGT. The CDR3 length is 17 residues. The ends were cut back, 5 bases at V and 0 bases at J, with 17 bases in the middle.

This chain connects TRBV5-5 to TRBJ2-1; tentatively, D is TRBD1 or TRBD2 (5 bases each). Trimming took 0 bases from V and 9 from J, leaving 19 bases between them. This CDR3 comprises 16 residues. CDR1 and CDR2 (germline): SGHKS, YYEKEE (reference sequence). The DNA of the CDR3 is TGTGCCAGCAGCTTGGTGTGGACCGCTCTTGGGGGTGAGCAGTTCTTC. Protein: CASSLVWTALGGEQFF.

The rearrangement uses TRBV24-1 and TRBJ2-1; 8 bases line up with TRBD2. CDR3 size: 17 residues. Trimming cost V 4 bases and J 0 bases; bases outside gene matches: 7. Germline values: CDR1 KGHDR, CDR2 SFDVKD. The CDR3 DNA follows: TGTGCCACCAGTGACCGTACTAGCGGCAGCTCCTACAATGAGCAGTTCTTC. The encoded protein is CATSDRTSGSSYNEQFF.

The sample holds a few counts of this clonotype. The chain combines TRBV6-5 with TRBJ1-3, with a weak D call TRBD1 (6 bases). The V gene lost 5 bases and the J gene lost 3 bases, with 23 bases spanning the gap. Germline CDR1 reads MNHEY; CDR2 reads SVGAGI. This CDR3 contains 18 residues. The CDR3 reads CASSRGIGIHRFGNTIYF. DNA for the CDR3: TGTGCCAGCAGTAGGGGGATCGGTATTCACAGATTTGGAAACACCATATATTTT.

This clonotype has a handful of counts. The chain uses TRBV5-1 and TRBJ2-5; the D gene is possibly TRBD2 (5 bases). CDR3 length: 15 amino acids. Looked up from germline, CDR1 is SGHRS and CDR2 is YFSETQ. Trimming cost V 2 bases and J 5 bases, with 16 bases left between them. As DNA, the CDR3 is TGCGCCAGCAGCTTAACCCGGTCTCGCGGGGAGACCCAGTACTTC. This translates into CASSLTRSRGETQYF.

The chain recombines TRBV7-9 with TRBJ2-2; 9 nucleotides line up with TRBD1. Germline values: CDR1 SEHNR, CDR2 FQNEAQ (reference sequence). J lost 3 bases, V lost 5 bases, and 10 bases had no gene match. This CDR3 has 17 amino acids. The CDR3 is CASSAPRDRVDTGELFF. For the CDR3, the DNA is TGTGCCAGCAGCGCCCCCAGGGACAGGGTGGACACCGGGGAGCTGTTTTTT.